These 26 T cell receptor beta chains came from one sample sequenced in a study of blood T cell repertoires in COVID-19. Assay used: immunoSEQ multiplex PCR; TCRdb lists only in-frame clones, some missing. This repertoire shows some 200,000 clones, about 80% found once; its top ten account for 6.9%. Sequenced material: peripheral blood. These receptors all come from a human donor with acute or convalescent COVID-19. The donor label of this sample is uncertain.

J is TRBJ2-5 and V is TRBV19, with D perhaps TRBD2 (6 bases). Trimming removed 4 bases from V and 4 bases from J, with 13 bases in between. The CDR3 has 14 residues. Per germline, CDR1 LNHDA and CDR2 SQIVND (reference sequence). The CDR3 loop reads CASSRGDFGETQYF. DNA of the CDR3: TGTGCCAGTAGTAGGGGGGACTTCGGAGAGACCCAGTACTTC.

The V and J genes are TRBV5-1 and TRBJ2-5; 7 positions agree with TRBD2. V was clipped by 7 bases and J by 0 bases; unmatched bases: 12. The CDR3 runs to 16 residues. CDR1 SGHRS and CDR2 YFSETQ come from the germline V gene. CDR3 sequence (DNA): TGCGCCAGCCCACCCGAGGGCCTAGCGGACCAAGAGACCCAGTACTTC. As protein: CASPPEGLADQETQYF.

This chain joins TRBV7-8 and TRBJ1-2; 8 bases are shared with TRBD1. Germline V gene sequence: CDR1 SGHVS, CDR2 FQNEAQ. Germline trimming cut 5 bases from V and 7 bases from J; bases unmatched to any gene: 9. The CDR3 is 14 amino acids. The CDR3 sequence: CASSPTDRGTGYTF. In DNA, the CDR3 is TGTGCCAGCAGCCCAACCGACAGGGGTACTGGCTACACCTTC.

J is TRBJ1-6 and V is TRBV7-6; TRBD1 is a possible D gene (6 bases). This CDR3 contains 15 residues. Trimming cost V 1 base and J 10 bases, with 14 bases left between them. Germline-derived CDR1 and CDR2 are SGHVS and FNYEAQ. The CDR3 reads CASSLETGLRSPLHF. In DNA form, the CDR3 reads TGTGCCAGCAGCTTAGAAACAGGGCTCAGATCACCCCTCCACTTT.

The chain uses TRBV5-6 and TRBJ1-6; no clear D. In germline, CDR1 is SGHDT, CDR2 YYEEEE. The germline V and J ends were trimmed by 7 bases and 9 bases, with 17 bases remaining between them. This CDR3 region has 14 residues. CDR3 sequence reads: CASGSRSRVSPLHF. In DNA form, the CDR3 reads TGTGCCAGCGGCTCCCGAAGCCGGGTTTCACCCCTCCACTTT.

The V and J genes are TRBV7-3 and TRBJ2-3; 7 positions match TRBD2. The CDR3 covers 17 residues. Trimming at V came to 5 bases and at J to 2 bases, leaving 13 bases not matched to a gene. In germline, CDR1 is SGHTA, CDR2 FQGTGA. CDR3 nucleotide sequence: TGTGCCAGCAGCCGACCCTCTAGCGGAGAGATCACAGATACGCAGTATTTT. Protein: CASSRPSSGEITDTQYF.

The chain carries TRBV19 and TRBJ2-2, with D possibly being TRBD1 (6 bases). The germline V and J ends were trimmed by 6 bases and 4 bases, with 24 bases remaining between them. The CDR3 consists of 18 residues. Per germline, CDR1 LNHDA and CDR2 SQIVND (reference sequence). CDR3 in amino acids: CASRGGEWGKVITGELFF. The CDR3 nucleotides are TGTGCCAGTAGAGGGGGAGAATGGGGAAAGGTCATCACCGGGGAGCTGTTTTTT.

V gene TRBV12-3 or TRBV12-4 combines with J gene TRBJ1-1; TRBD1 might be the D (6 bases). The CDR3 consists of 13 residues. Deletions cut 3 bases from V and 5 bases from J, with 10 bases between. CDR3 bases: TGTGCCAGCAGTTTTCAGGGGTCGACTGAAGCTTTCTTT. Its protein is CASSFQGSTEAFF.

The chain has TRBV3-1 (or the pseudogene TRBV3-2) and TRBJ2-7, with a tentative D call TRBD2 (6 bases). CDR3 length: 15 amino acids. The germline gives CDR1 LGHDT, CDR2 YNNKEL (reference sequence). With 5 bases removed from V and 0 bases from J, the gap between germline ends came to 14 bases. The CDR3 sequence is CASSSLRDPSYEQYF. The CDR3 DNA reads as TGTGCCAGCAGCTCTTTGCGGGACCCCTCCTACGAGCAGTACTTC.

The rearrangement joins TRBV28 to TRBJ2-1, with a tentative D call TRBD1 (7 bases). The CDR3 loop spans 15 amino acids. V dropped 2 bases and J dropped 9 bases, with 17 bases sitting between them. Germline V gene data show CDR1 as MDHEN and CDR2 as SYDVKM. The CDR3 nucleotides read TGTGCCAGCAGTTTAAGGACAGGAGGGGTGGGTGAGCAGTTCTTC. It encodes CASSLRTGGVGEQFF.

In regard to this clone: Other nucleotide sequences in the sample specify the same CDR3. The V and J genes are TRBV7-2 and TRBJ2-1; D is uncertain. CDR3 length: 16 amino acids. Germline CDR1 is SGHTA and CDR2 is FQGNSA. Trimming pared 4 bases from V and 3 bases from J, leaving 16 bases between. The CDR3 spells CASSSRPLSNYNEQFF. The CDR3 DNA sequence: TGTGCCAGCAGCTCCCGCCCCCTCTCTAACTACAATGAGCAGTTCTTC.

This clone was picked up one time. J is TRBJ1-5 and V is TRBV6-2 or TRBV6-3, with 7 bases matching TRBD1. Germline lookup yields CDR1 MNHEY and CDR2 SVGEGT. The V gene end was trimmed by 7 bases and the J gene end by 4 bases; junction bases not matched to a gene: 13. The CDR3 has 16 residues. Written as DNA, the CDR3 is TGTGCCAGCAACCCACAGACAGGGAAGGGAAATCAGCCCCAGCATTTT. Translating it yields CASNPQTGKGNQPQHF.

This clone was observed a handful of times. The chain uses TRBV5-1 and TRBJ2-5, with TRBD2 as a possible D gene (6 bases). This CDR3 is 14 amino acids long. V gave up 0 bases and J gave up 5 bases, with 11 bases separating them. In germline, CDR1 is SGHRS, CDR2 YFSETQ. The CDR3 bases are TGCGCCAGCAGCTTGGCCGGAGGGCCGGAGACCCAGTACTTC. It encodes CASSLAGGPETQYF. Full variable domain (remainder filled in from reference TRBV5-1 and TRBJ2-5): KAGVTQTPRYLIKTRGQQVTLSCSPISGHRSVSWYQQTPGQGLQFLFEYFSETQRNKGNFPGRFSGRQFSNSRSEMNVSTLELGDSALYLCASSLAGGPETQYFGPGTRLLVL.

V is TRBV10-3 and J is TRBJ1-1; TRBD1 matches at 9 bases. The germline gives CDR1 ENHRY, CDR2 SYGVKD. This CDR3 is 15 amino acids long. Trimming cost V 7 bases and J 1 base; bases outside gene matches: 7. The CDR3 reads CAIKRQTGGNTEAFF. The CDR3 DNA reads TGTGCCATCAAACGGCAGACAGGGGGGAACACTGAAGCTTTCTTT.

Turning to this clone: This CDR3 is also generated by other DNA sequences in the sample. The rearrangement uses TRBV6-5 and TRBJ2-7, with 9 nucleotides matching TRBD1. V lost 0 bases, J lost 1 base, and 1 base stayed unmatched. CDR1 and CDR2 from the germline V gene are MNHEY and SVGAGI. This CDR3 comprises 15 residues. The CDR3 DNA follows: TGTGCCAGCAGTTACTCTGGGACAGGGTCCTACGAGCAGTACTTC. This encodes CASSYSGTGSYEQYF.

The chain has TRBV11-2 and TRBJ2-7, with 8 bases aligning to TRBD1. V gave up 5 bases and J gave up 0 bases; unmatched junction bases: 15. Per the germline V gene, CDR1 is SGHAT and CDR2 is FQNNGV. The CDR3 length is 18 residues. CDR3 in amino acids: CASSRYRGTRGISYEQYF. DNA of the CDR3: TGTGCCAGCAGCCGGTACAGGGGGACAAGGGGAATCTCCTACGAGCAGTACTTC.

The chain carries TRBV7-9 and TRBJ2-2; 13 bases align to TRBD2. V shed 6 bases, J shed 6 bases, and the junction held 7 bases outside the gene matches. CDR3 length: 16 residues. CDR1 is SEHNR and CDR2 is FQNEAQ in the germline V gene (reference sequence). As DNA, the CDR3 is TGTGCCAGCAGAGGACTAGCGGGAGTGGTCCCCGGGGAGCTGTTTTTT. This translates into CASRGLAGVVPGELFF.

The chain combines TRBV25-1 with TRBJ2-3; TRBD2 matches 10 bases. V dropped 6 bases and J dropped 2; count of bases not matched to a gene: 5. CDR1 is MGHDK and CDR2 is SYGVNS in the germline V gene. The CDR3 contains 15 residues. The CDR3 region is CASSGTSDFTDTQYF. CDR3 bases: TGTGCCAGCAGCGGGACTAGCGACTTCACAGATACGCAGTATTTT.

The rearrangement links TRBV7-9 to TRBJ2-1, with 11 positions matching TRBD2. The ends lost 2 bases at V and 8 bases at J; junction bases unmatched: 5. Germline V gene lookup returns CDR1 SEHNR and CDR2 FQNEAQ (reference sequence). This CDR3 spans 15 amino acids. The DNA for the CDR3 is TGTGCCAGCAGCTTAACTAGCGGGAGTAGGGATGAGCAGTTCTTC. Its translation: CASSLTSGSRDEQFF.

The rearrangement uses TRBV6-6 and TRBJ1-2, with 8 bases matching TRBD1. The CDR3 sequence is 14 residues long. The germline V gene encodes CDR1 MNHNY and CDR2 SVGAGI (reference sequence). V shed 5 bases and J 6 bases; nucleotides not matched to a gene: 8. CDR3 sequence (DNA): TGTGCCAGCAGTCCCCAGGGGGCGAGAAATGGCTACACCTTC. Translating it yields CASSPQGARNGYTF.

This clone turned up a few times. This chain connects TRBV7-8 to TRBJ2-1; tentative D call: TRBD2 (6 bases). CDR3 length: 13 residues. V shed 3 bases and J shed 10 bases, with 13 bases lying between them. CDR1 and CDR2 from the germline V gene are SGHVS and FQNEAQ. DNA of the CDR3: TGTGCCAGCAGCTTTGGGCGGGAAAAAGAGCAGTTCTTC. Residues: CASSFGREKEQFF.

This chain uses TRBV29-1 with TRBJ1-1; D is possibly TRBD1 (5 bases). This CDR3 contains 12 residues. V was shortened by 7 bases and J by 3 bases, with 12 bases between the two germline ends. Germline V gene lookup returns CDR1 SQVTM and CDR2 ANQGSEA. The CDR3 sequence is CSAKQGDTEAFF. The CDR3 region has the DNA TGCAGCGCCAAACAAGGGGACACTGAAGCTTTCTTT.

The genes are TRBV5-1 and TRBJ1-5, with D possibly being TRBD1 (6 bases). The CDR3 sequence is 13 residues long. From germline, CDR1 is SGHRS and CDR2 YFSETQ. Trimming took off 4 bases at V and 7 bases at J, with 12 bases between the two ends. In nucleotides, the CDR3 is TGCGCCAGCAGCCTTGAGAGGGGGCAGCCCCAGCATTTT. It yields the protein CASSLERGQPQHF. The full variable domain, rest sourced from reference TRBV5-1 and TRBJ1-5, is KAGVTQTPRYLIKTRGQQVTLSCSPISGHRSVSWYQQTPGQGLQFLFEYFSETQRNKGNFPGRFSGRQFSNSRSEMNVSTLELGDSALYLCASSLERGQPQHFGDGTRLSIL.

The rearrangement joins TRBV19 to TRBJ2-2; 8 nucleotides line up with TRBD2. Germline V CDR1 and CDR2: LNHDA, SQIVND (reference sequence). Losses at the gene ends were 8 bases for V and 5 bases for J; bases not matched to a gene: 10. The CDR3 loop spans 15 amino acids. The CDR3 nucleotides are TGTGCCAGTTCTCCTGGGACTAGAGAAACCGGGGAGCTGTTTTTT. Its protein product is CASSPGTRETGELFF.

The rearrangement uses TRBV18 and TRBJ1-1; D may be TRBD1 (5 bases). The CDR3 contains 13 residues. Germline V gene sequence: CDR1 KGHSH, CDR2 LQKENI. The germline V and J ends were trimmed by 4 bases and 8 bases, with 14 bases remaining between them. The CDR3 reads CASSLNRQTEAFF. CDR3 coding DNA: TGTGCCAGCTCACTAAATAGACAGACGGAAGCTTTCTTT.

This chain uses TRBV19 with TRBJ2-2; D may be TRBD1 (5 bases). The ends were cut back, 6 bases at V and 0 bases at J, with 8 bases in the middle. The CDR3 runs to 14 residues. CDR1 and CDR2 (germline): LNHDA, SQIVND (reference sequence). The CDR3: CASRKTANTGELFF. CDR3 sequence (DNA): TGTGCCAGTAGGAAGACAGCGAACACCGGGGAGCTGTTTTTT. Full variable domain (outside the CDR3, taken from reference TRBV19 and TRBJ2-2): DGGITQSPKYLFRKEGQNVTLSCEQNLNHDAMYWYRQDPGQGLRLIYYSQIVNDFQKGDIAEGYSVSREKKESFPLTVTSAQKNPTAFYLCASRKTANTGELFFGEGSRLTVL.